This record looks at one T cell receptor (beta chain) sequence and its context. At one of its ends the junction is not consistent with the germline gene, which may arise from a read error. No cell sorting was done before RNA was extracted from the tissue. This entry is derived from a study of tumor and adjacent non-tumor tissue in lung cancer. In germline, CDR1 is GTSNPN, CDR2 SVGIG (reference sequence). There are 13 residues in the CDR3. The library came from three nested PCR rounds adapted from ARM-PCR protocols. TCRdb itself ran the multiplex PCR reads through MiXCR, one entry per CDR3 protein. The profile shows 70,000 to 80,000 distinct CDR3 sequences, 72% of them singletons.

The sample comprised lung tumor tissue. The clonotype was recovered from a woman aged 40 to 49 with non-small cell lung cancer. The genes are TRBV30 and TRBJ1-5; no firm D call. CDR3 loop: CAWSGGEPQSQHF. CDR3 nucleotides: TGTGCCTGGAGTGGTGGAGAACCTCAGTCCCAGCATTTT.